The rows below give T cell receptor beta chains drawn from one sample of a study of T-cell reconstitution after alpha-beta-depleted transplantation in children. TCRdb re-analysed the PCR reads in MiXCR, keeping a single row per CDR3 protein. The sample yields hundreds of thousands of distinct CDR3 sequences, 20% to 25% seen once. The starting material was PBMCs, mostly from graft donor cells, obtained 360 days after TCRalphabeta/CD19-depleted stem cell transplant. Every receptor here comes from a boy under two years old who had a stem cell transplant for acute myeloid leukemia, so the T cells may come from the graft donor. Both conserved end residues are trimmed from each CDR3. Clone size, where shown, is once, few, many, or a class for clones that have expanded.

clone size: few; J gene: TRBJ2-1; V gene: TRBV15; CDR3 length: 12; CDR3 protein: ATSRDVQGDEQF
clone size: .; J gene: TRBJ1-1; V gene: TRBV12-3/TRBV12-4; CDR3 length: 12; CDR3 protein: ASVIRVGNTEAF
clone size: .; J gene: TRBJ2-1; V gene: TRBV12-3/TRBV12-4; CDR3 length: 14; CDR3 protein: ASSLGGGWSYNEQF
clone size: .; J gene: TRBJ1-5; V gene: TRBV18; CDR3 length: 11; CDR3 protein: VSSPRGNQPQH
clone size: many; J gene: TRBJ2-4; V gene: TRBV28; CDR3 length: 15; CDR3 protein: ASSLYPTRGHQNIQY
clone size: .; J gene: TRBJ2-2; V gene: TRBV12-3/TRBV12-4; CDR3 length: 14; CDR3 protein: ASSLKGSSNTGELF
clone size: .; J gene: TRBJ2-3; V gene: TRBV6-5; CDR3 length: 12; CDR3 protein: ASRYREHPDTQY
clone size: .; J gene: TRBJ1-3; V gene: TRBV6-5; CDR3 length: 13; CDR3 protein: ASSWDRGNGNTIY
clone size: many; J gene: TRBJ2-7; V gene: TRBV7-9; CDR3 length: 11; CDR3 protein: ASSPDPSYEQY
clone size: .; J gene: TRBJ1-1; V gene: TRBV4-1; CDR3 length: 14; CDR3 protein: ASSQGPVQMNTEAF
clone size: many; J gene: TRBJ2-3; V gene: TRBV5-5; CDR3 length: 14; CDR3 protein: ASSFGTSGVTDTQY
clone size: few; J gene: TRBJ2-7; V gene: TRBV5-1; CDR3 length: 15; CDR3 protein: ASSSRITRDVTYEQY
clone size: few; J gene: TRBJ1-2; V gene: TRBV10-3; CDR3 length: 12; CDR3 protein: AISEEEDAYGYT
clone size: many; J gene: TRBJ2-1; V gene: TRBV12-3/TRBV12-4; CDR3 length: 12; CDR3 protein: ASNNPWGRGEQF
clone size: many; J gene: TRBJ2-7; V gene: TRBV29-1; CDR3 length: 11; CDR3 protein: SVGPSGGDEQY
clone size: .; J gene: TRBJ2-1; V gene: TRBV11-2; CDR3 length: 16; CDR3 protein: ASSLGGGFWRIYNEQF
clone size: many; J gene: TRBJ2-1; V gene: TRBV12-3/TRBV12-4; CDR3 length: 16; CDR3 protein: ASRDTPGLVSSHNEQF
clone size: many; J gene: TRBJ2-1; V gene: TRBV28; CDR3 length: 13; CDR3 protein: ASSFGGTGGNEQF
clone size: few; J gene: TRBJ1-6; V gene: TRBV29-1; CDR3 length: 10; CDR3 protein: AAWGRNSPLH
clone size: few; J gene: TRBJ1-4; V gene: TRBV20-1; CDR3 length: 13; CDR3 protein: SASLGGKVHEKLF
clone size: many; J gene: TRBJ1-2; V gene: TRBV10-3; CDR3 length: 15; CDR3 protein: AISDSPATGTKDGYT
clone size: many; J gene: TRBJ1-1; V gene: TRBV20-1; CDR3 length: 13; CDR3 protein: SASGPKEGYTEAF
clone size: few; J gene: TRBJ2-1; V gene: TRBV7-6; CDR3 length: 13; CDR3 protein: ASSLGSGFYNEQF
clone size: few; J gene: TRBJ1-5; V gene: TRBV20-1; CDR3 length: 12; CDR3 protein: SAPDRENVQPQH
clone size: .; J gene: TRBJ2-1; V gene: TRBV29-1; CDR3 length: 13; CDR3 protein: SVEGRASSYNEQF
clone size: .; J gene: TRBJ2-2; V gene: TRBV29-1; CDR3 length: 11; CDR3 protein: SVDRGRVGELF
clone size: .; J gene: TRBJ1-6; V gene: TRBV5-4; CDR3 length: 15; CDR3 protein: ASSFAHPGQGNLVLH
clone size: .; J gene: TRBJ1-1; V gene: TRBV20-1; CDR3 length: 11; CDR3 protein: SAREEMNTEAF